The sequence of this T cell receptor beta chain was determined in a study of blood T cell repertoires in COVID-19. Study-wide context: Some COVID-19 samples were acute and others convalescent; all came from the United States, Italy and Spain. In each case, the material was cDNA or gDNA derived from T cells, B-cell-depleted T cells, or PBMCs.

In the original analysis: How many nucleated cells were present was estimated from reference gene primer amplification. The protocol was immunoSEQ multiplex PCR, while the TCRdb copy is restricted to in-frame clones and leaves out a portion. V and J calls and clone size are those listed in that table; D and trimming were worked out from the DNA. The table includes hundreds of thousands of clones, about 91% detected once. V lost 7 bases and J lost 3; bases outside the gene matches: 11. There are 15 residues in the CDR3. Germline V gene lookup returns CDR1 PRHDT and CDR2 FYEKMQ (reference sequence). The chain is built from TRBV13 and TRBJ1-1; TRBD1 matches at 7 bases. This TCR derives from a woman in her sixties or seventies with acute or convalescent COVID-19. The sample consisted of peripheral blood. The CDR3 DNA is TGTGCCAGCACCCTTAAGGCAGACAGGGACACTGAAGCTTTCTTT. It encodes CASTLKADRDTEAFF.